A single sample is the source of the 32 T cell receptor beta chains below, sequenced in a study of technical replicates of blood from a handful of donors. Some clones are missing from TCRdb's copy, which holds only in-frame ones; the method was immunoSEQ multiplex PCR. Among 65,000 to 85,000 clones, roughly 98% were seen once, and the ten largest hold roughly 0.16%. Source material: T cells isolated from PBMCs. The receptor source for this set is a human donor in good health.

V gene TRBV30 combines with J gene TRBJ2-6; 8 bases align to TRBD2. The V and J ends lost 6 bases and 2 bases, in that order; junction bases with no gene match: 3. From germline, CDR1 is GTSNPN and CDR2 SVGIG (reference sequence). CDR3 length equals 14 residues. DNA for the CDR3: TGTGCCTGCCGGGGGGGGGCTGGGGCCAACGTCCTGACTTTC. This gives the protein CACRGGAGANVLTF.

CDR3 in amino acids: CATSEQATYEQYF. CDR3 nucleotides: TGTGCCACCTCTGAACAGGCTACCTACGAGCAGTACTTC. V is TRBV28 and J is TRBJ2-7, with a weak D call TRBD1 (5 bases). Germline lookup yields CDR1 MDHEN and CDR2 SYDVKM. Trimming stripped 10 bases from V and 2 bases from J, with 15 bases between. CDR3 length equals 13 residues. The variable domain in full, with the rest retrieved from reference TRBV28 and TRBJ2-7, is DVKVTQSSRYLVKRTGEKVFLECVQDMDHENMFWYRQDPGLGLRLIYFSYDVKMKEKGDIPEGYSVSREKKERFSLILESASTNQTSMYLCATSEQATYEQYFGPGTRLTVT.

The V and J genes are TRBV6-6 and TRBJ2-1; D gene unclear. The CDR3 spans 12 residues. V lost 1 base and J lost 6, with 4 bases in between. Germline V gives CDR1 MNHNY, CDR2 SVGAGI (reference sequence). The CDR3 sequence: CASSYLVNEQFF. The CDR3, as DNA: TGTGCCAGCAGTTACTTAGTCAATGAGCAGTTCTTC.

The genes are TRBV28 and TRBJ2-7, with a tentative D call TRBD2 (5 bases). This CDR3 spans 18 amino acids. CDR1 and CDR2 (germline): MDHEN, SYDVKM. Trimming shortened V by 4 bases and J by 0 bases, and 22 bases separated the two germline ends. CDR3 DNA sequence: TGTGCCAGCAGTTCCCCCTTCTTAGCGTTCTTGAGCTCCTACGAGCAGTACTTC. Its translation is CASSSPFLAFLSSYEQYF.

J is TRBJ2-7 and V is TRBV27; 9 positions agree with TRBD2. CDR1 is MNHEY and CDR2 is SMNVEV in the germline V gene (reference sequence). V was pared by 4 bases and J by 5 bases, with 6 bases of the junction left unmatched. The CDR3 has 14 amino acids. CDR3 bases: TGTGCCAGCAGTTCCGGACTAGCGACCCACGAGCAGTACTTC. This sequence encodes CASSSGLATHEQYF.

The rearrangement uses TRBV6-6 and TRBJ2-3; TRBD2 matches at 7 bases. The germline gives CDR1 MNHNY, CDR2 SVGAGI (reference sequence). The V and J ends lost 10 bases and 1 base, in that order; junction bases with no gene match: 5. The CDR3 sequence is 13 residues long. The CDR3 here is CAIRRGGTDTQYF. CDR3 bases: TGTGCCATACGACGGGGGGGCACAGATACGCAGTATTTT.

The genes are TRBV15 and TRBJ1-2; perhaps TRBD1 as D (5 bases). Trimming shortened V by 6 bases and J by 5 bases, and 19 bases separated the two germline ends. The CDR3 runs 15 residues. Germline CDR1 reads LNHNV; CDR2 reads YYDKDF (reference sequence). CDR3 sequence: CATREEGTGKYGYTF. The CDR3 nucleotides are TGTGCCACCAGAGAGGAGGGAACAGGAAAGTATGGCTACACCTTC.

This clone was seen more than once but under ten times. The rearrangement uses TRBV18 and TRBJ1-1; D remains ambiguous. The ends were cut back, 1 base at V and 1 base at J, with 7 bases in the middle. The germline V gene has CDR1 KGHSH and CDR2 LQKENI. The CDR3 extends over 14 amino acids. This chain's CDR3 is CASSPRAQNTEAFF. CDR3 DNA sequence: TGTGCCAGCTCACCACGGGCGCAGAACACTGAAGCTTTCTTT.

The V and J genes are TRBV28 and TRBJ1-2; 8 nucleotides agree with TRBD1. CDR1 is MDHEN and CDR2 is SYDVKM in the germline V gene. This CDR3 has 14 residues. V lost 5 bases and J lost 7; bases outside the gene matches: 9. The DNA for the CDR3 is TGTGCCAGCAGTGTAACAGGGGGGACGTTTGGCTACACCTTC. Its translation is CASSVTGGTFGYTF.

The chain recombines TRBV12-2 with TRBJ1-5; TRBD1 is taken as the D call from the table, unchecked against the DNA. TRBV12-2 is given as a pseudogene. The CDR3 consists of 21 residues. The CDR3 region has the DNA TGTGCAAGTCGCTTAGCGCTTGGACAGGGTGAAAGCTGGGAGGGCAATCAGCCCCAGCATTTT. It specifies CASRLALGQGESWEGNQPQHF.

The rearrangement uses TRBV7-9 and TRBJ2-5, with D hard to call. Between the trimmed V and J ends, which lost 2 bases and 5 bases, there was a span of 15 bases. The V gene's germline CDR1 is SEHNR and CDR2 FQNEAQ (reference sequence). CDR3 length: 15 residues. The CDR3 loop is CASSLIALTAETQYF. The CDR3 nucleotides read TGTGCCAGCAGCTTAATAGCCCTAACCGCCGAGACCCAGTACTTC. The variable domain in full, with the rest retrieved from reference TRBV7-9 and TRBJ2-5, is DTGVSQNPRHKITKRGQNVTFRCDPISEHNRLYWYRQTLGQGPEFLTYFQNEAQLEKSRLLSDRFSAERPKGSFSTLEIQRTEQGDSAMYLCASSLIALTAETQYFGPGTRLLVL.

The rearrangement joins TRBV5-1 to TRBJ1-4; tentatively, D is TRBD1 (6 bases). V lost 5 bases and J lost 5, with 16 bases in between. This CDR3 comprises 15 residues. Germline CDR1 is SGHRS and CDR2 is YFSETQ. The CDR3 sequence is CASRGGPASNEKLFF. As DNA, the CDR3 is TGCGCCAGCAGGGGGGGGCCAGCCTCGAATGAAAAACTGTTTTTT.

This chain uses TRBV4-2 with TRBJ2-1; 10 bases line up with TRBD2. The CDR3 has 15 amino acids. CDR1 and CDR2 (germline): LGHNA, YNFKEQ. The trim removed 7 bases at V and 8 bases at J, leaving 11 bases unmatched. The CDR3 protein is CASKQGGTSADEQFF. CDR3 sequence (DNA): TGTGCCAGCAAACAGGGAGGGACTAGCGCTGATGAGCAGTTCTTC.

The chain is built from TRBV5-1 and TRBJ2-3; maybe TRBD2 (6 bases). The CDR3 is 16 amino acids. Germline V gene lookup returns CDR1 SGHRS and CDR2 YFSETQ. With 4 bases removed from V and 2 bases from J, the gap between germline ends came to 17 bases. CDR3 bases: TGCGCCAGCAGCCCTAGGGACTTGATTTTCACAGATACGCAGTATTTT. This translates into CASSPRDLIFTDTQYF.

This chain uses TRBV27 with TRBJ2-1; D unresolved. Looked up from germline, CDR1 is MNHEY and CDR2 is SMNVEV (reference sequence). This CDR3 has 14 residues. V lost 9 bases to trimming and J lost 0 bases, with 12 bases between them. CDR3 amino acids: CASGEGSSYNEQFF. The CDR3 DNA sequence: TGTGCCAGTGGAGAAGGTTCCTCCTACAATGAGCAGTTCTTC.

The chain uses TRBV4-2 and TRBJ1-6, with 9 bases identical to TRBD1. The germline V gene encodes CDR1 LGHNA and CDR2 YNFKEQ. The V and J ends lost 4 bases and 9 bases, in that order; junction bases with no gene match: 7. This CDR3 spans 15 amino acids. In DNA, the CDR3 is TGTGCCAGCAGCCGAGGACAGGGGCAGAGTTCACCCCTCCACTTT. Translation: CASSRGQGQSSPLHF.

The J gene is TRBJ1-6, the V gene TRBV6-5; D remains unclear. Germline V gene data show CDR1 as MNHEY and CDR2 as SVGAGI. This CDR3 is 12 amino acids long. V lost 0 bases and J 13 bases, leaving 7 bases between the germline ends. CDR3 in DNA: TGTGCCAGCAGTTACTCAGTCGGGCCCCTCCACTTT. It encodes CASSYSVGPLHF.

The rearrangement uses TRBV6-1 and TRBJ1-3; the D is unclear. V was shortened by 1 base and J by 0 bases, with 7 bases between the two germline ends. Germline values: CDR1 MNHNS, CDR2 SASEGT. CDR3 size: 15 residues. CDR3 bases: TGTGCCAGCAGTGAAGATGGAGCCTCTGGAAACACCATATATTTT. It yields the protein CASSEDGASGNTIYF.

The chain uses TRBV11-2 and TRBJ2-7; 7 bases map to TRBD1. Per germline, CDR1 SGHAT and CDR2 FQNNGV. Trimming removed 4 bases from V and 4 bases from J; junction bases left unmatched: 13. This CDR3 is built from 16 residues. CDR3 protein: CASSSPHNRGWYEQYF. The CDR3 DNA is TGTGCCAGCAGCTCACCACACAACAGGGGTTGGTACGAGCAGTACTTC.

The genes are TRBV28 and TRBJ2-5; D remains unclear. CDR3 length equals 11 residues. Per germline, CDR1 MDHEN and CDR2 SYDVKM. V was shortened by 6 bases and J by 3 bases, with 5 bases between the two germline ends. This CDR3 is CASSKKETQYF. CDR3 sequence (DNA): TGTGCCAGCAGCAAAAAAGAGACCCAGTACTTC.

This rearrangement joins TRBV5-4 to TRBJ2-1; possibly TRBD2 for D (6 bases). V was shortened by 0 bases and J by 16 bases, with 17 bases between the two germline ends. CDR3 length equals 13 residues. In germline, CDR1 is SGHNT, CDR2 YYREEE (reference sequence). CDR3 amino acids: CASSLAVRGEGFF. CDR3 DNA sequence: TGTGCCAGCAGCTTGGCAGTGCGGGGAGAGGGATTCTTC.

This clone was observed a few times. This sequence joins TRBV6-5 and TRBJ1-1; possibly TRBD1 for D (6 bases). CDR3 length: 15 residues. Germline lookup yields CDR1 MNHEY and CDR2 SVGAGI. Deletions cut 5 bases from V and 2 bases from J, with 15 bases between. The DNA of the CDR3 is TGTGCCAGCAGTACACAGGGCGTCCTCAACACTGAAGCTTTCTTT. Encoded protein: CASSTQGVLNTEAFF.

The V gene is TRBV18, the J gene TRBJ2-3; 14 positions match TRBD2. Trimming took 3 bases from V and 2 from J; bases not matched to a gene: 4. The CDR3 covers 17 residues. Germline V CDR1 and CDR2: KGHSH, LQKENI. The DNA for the CDR3 is TGTGCCAGCTCACCGGGGACTAGCGGGGGACCCACAGATACGCAGTATTTT. Its protein product is CASSPGTSGGPTDTQYF.

The chain links TRBV5-6 to TRBJ2-1, with 7 bases identical to TRBD2. The CDR3 sequence is 12 residues long. The V segment lost 2 bases and the J segment 13 bases; nucleotides outside the gene matches: 6. Germline V lookup: CDR1 SGHDT, CDR2 YYEEEE. The CDR3 sequence is CASSLMTSQQFF. The CDR3 DNA is TGTGCCAGCAGCTTAATGACTAGCCAACAGTTCTTC.

The chain is built from TRBV11-3 and TRBJ2-7; 7 nucleotides align to TRBD2. Per the germline V gene, CDR1 is SGHNT and CDR2 is YENEEA. This CDR3 is built from 13 residues. J gave up 4 bases and V 5 bases, and 5 bases lay outside the gene matches. CDR3 region: CASSPGRGYEQYF. Written as DNA, the CDR3 is TGTGCCAGCAGCCCGGGGAGGGGATACGAGCAGTACTTC.

V gene TRBV4-1 combines with J gene TRBJ2-1; D may be TRBD1 (5 bases). The germline V gene encodes CDR1 MGHRA and CDR2 YSYEKL. V lost 3 bases and J 9 bases, leaving 15 bases between the germline ends. The CDR3 loop spans 14 amino acids. The CDR3 bases are TGCGCCAGCAGCCAGGCTTTCAGGGTGGGTGAGCAGTTCTTC. Translating gives CASSQAFRVGEQFF.

V gene TRBV2 combines with J gene TRBJ1-5; D is uncertain. The CDR3 extends over 13 amino acids. CDR1 is SNHLY and CDR2 is FYNNEI in the germline V gene. Trimming shortened V by 8 bases and J by 11 bases, and 19 bases separated the two germline ends. CDR3 DNA sequence: TGTGCCAGCTGCCCAGACTTTCTGTCAGCCCAGCATTTT. Its translation: CASCPDFLSAQHF.

This rearrangement joins TRBV7-2 to TRBJ2-5; D possibly corresponds to TRBD1 (5 bases). Trimming shortened V by 6 bases and J by 0 bases, and 14 bases separated the two germline ends. The CDR3 totals 15 residues. Germline CDR1 SGHTA, CDR2 FQGNSA. The CDR3 is CASSSGLGYQETQYF. As DNA, the CDR3 is TGTGCCAGCAGTTCAGGGCTGGGGTACCAAGAGACCCAGTACTTC.

The rearrangement uses TRBV6-5 and TRBJ1-1; TRBD1 agrees at 8 bases. The CDR3 runs to 16 residues. V trimming: 4 bases; J trimming: 3 bases; junction bases outside the gene matches: 10. CDR1 is MNHEY and CDR2 is SVGAGI in the germline V gene. For the CDR3, the DNA is TGTGCCAGCAGTTCGGACAGGGTAAGGCGGCACACTGAAGCTTTCTTT. This gives the protein CASSSDRVRRHTEAFF.

This clone occurred once. As DNA, the CDR3 is TGTGCCAGCAGTGAACTTACAGGGATACATGAAAAACTGTTTTTT. As protein: CASSELTGIHEKLFF. V gene TRBV2 combines with J gene TRBJ1-4; D is perhaps TRBD1 (6 bases). Germline V gene lookup returns CDR1 SNHLY and CDR2 FYNNEI. This CDR3 region has 15 residues. Between the trimmed V and J ends, which lost 2 bases and 6 bases, there was a span of 13 bases.

V is TRBV6-4 and J is TRBJ2-2; D might be TRBD1 (6 bases). In germline, CDR1 is MRHNA, CDR2 SNTAGT. The germline V and J ends were trimmed by 6 bases and 6 bases, with 14 bases remaining between them. CDR3 length: 14 amino acids. The CDR3 region is CASSELNRAGELFF. DNA for the CDR3: TGTGCCAGCAGCGAACTCAACAGGGCCGGGGAGCTGTTTTTT.

The V call is TRBV28, the J call TRBJ1-5, with a possible D match to TRBD1 (5 bases). CDR1 is MDHEN, CDR2 SYDVKM, per germline. Trimming stripped 2 bases from V and 0 bases from J, with 17 bases between. The CDR3 loop spans 18 amino acids. The CDR3 bases are TGTGCCAGCAGTTTAGGGGGAGGGGCCCCCAATAGCAATCAGCCCCAGCATTTT. Protein product: CASSLGGGAPNSNQPQHF.